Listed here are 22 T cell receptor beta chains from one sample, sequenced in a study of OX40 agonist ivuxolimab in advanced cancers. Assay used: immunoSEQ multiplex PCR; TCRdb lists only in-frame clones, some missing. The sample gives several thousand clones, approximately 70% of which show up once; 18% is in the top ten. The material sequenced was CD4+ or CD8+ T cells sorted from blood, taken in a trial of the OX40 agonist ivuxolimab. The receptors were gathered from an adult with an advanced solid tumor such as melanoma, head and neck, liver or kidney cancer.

The DNA of the CDR3 is TGCGCCAGCAGCCAATTTCGGCAGACGGTAAAAGAGACCCAGTACTTC. Encoded protein: CASSQFRQTVKETQYF. The V and J genes are TRBV4-1 and TRBJ2-5; D gene uncertain. Trimming cost V 2 bases and J 3 bases, with 16 bases left between them. This CDR3 has 16 amino acids. From germline, CDR1 is MGHRA and CDR2 YSYEKL.

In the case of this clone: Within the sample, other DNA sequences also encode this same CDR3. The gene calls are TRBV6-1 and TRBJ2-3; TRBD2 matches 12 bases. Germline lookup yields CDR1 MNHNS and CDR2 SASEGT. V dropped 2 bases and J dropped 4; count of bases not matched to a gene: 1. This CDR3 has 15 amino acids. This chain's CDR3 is CASSELAGGPDTQYF. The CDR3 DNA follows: TGTGCCAGCAGTGAACTAGCGGGGGGGCCAGATACGCAGTATTTT.

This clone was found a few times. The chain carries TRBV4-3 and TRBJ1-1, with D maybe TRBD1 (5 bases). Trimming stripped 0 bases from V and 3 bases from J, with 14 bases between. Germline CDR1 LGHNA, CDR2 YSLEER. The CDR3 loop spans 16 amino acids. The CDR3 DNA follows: TGCGCCAGCAGCCAAGATAGGATGGGGGATGACACTGAAGCTTTCTTT. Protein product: CASSQDRMGDDTEAFF.

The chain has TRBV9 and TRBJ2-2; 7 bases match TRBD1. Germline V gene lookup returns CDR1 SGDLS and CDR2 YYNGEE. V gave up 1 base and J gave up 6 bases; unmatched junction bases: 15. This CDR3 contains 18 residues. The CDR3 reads CASSVRDMEYQGAGELFF. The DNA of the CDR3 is TGTGCCAGCAGCGTACGGGACATGGAGTACCAGGGGGCCGGGGAGCTGTTTTTT. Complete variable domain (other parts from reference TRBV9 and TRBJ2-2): DSGVTQTPKHLITATGQRVTLRCSPRSGDLSVYWYQQSLDQGLQFLIQYYNGEERAKGNILERFSAQQFPDLHSELNLSSLELGDSALYFCASSVRDMEYQGAGELFFGEGSRLTVL.

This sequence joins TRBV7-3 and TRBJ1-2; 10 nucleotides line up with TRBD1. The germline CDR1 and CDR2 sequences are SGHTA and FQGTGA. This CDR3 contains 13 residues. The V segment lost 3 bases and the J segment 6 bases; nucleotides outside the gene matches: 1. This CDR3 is CASSFGTGDGYTF. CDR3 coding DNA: TGTGCCAGCAGCTTCGGGACAGGGGATGGCTACACCTTC.

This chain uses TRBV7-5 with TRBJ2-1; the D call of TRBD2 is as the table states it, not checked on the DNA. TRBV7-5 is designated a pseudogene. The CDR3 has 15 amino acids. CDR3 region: CASSSSLADFNEQFF. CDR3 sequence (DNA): TGTGCCAGCAGCTCCTCCCTAGCGGACTTCAATGAGCAGTTCTTC.

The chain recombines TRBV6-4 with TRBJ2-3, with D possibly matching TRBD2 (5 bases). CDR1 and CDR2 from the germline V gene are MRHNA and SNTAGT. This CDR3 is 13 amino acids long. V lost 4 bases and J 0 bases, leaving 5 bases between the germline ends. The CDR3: CASSGGSTDTQYF. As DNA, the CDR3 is TGTGCCAGCAGTGGCGGGAGCACAGATACGCAGTATTTT.

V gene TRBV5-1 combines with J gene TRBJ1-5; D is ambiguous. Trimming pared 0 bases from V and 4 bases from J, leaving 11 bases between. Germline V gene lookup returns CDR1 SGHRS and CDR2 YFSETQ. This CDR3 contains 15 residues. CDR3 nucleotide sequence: TGCGCCAGCAGCTTGGAAGGCAGGACTAATCAGCCCCAGCATTTT. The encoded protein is CASSLEGRTNQPQHF.

The CDR3: CASSPTGGYQPQHF. As DNA, the CDR3 is TGTGCCAGCAGCCCGACAGGGGGATATCAGCCCCAGCATTTT. The chain recombines TRBV6-1 with TRBJ1-5; 9 bases line up with TRBD1. The germline gives CDR1 MNHNS, CDR2 SASEGT. V lost 6 bases, J lost 5 bases, and 5 bases stayed unmatched. This CDR3 is 14 amino acids long.

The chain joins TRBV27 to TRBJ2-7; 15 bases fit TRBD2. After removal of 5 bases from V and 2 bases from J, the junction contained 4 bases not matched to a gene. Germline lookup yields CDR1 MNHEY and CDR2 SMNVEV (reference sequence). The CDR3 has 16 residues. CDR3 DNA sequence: TGTGCCAGCAGTGGGACTAGCGGGGGGCCCCCCTACGAGCAGTACTTC. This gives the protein CASSGTSGGPPYEQYF.

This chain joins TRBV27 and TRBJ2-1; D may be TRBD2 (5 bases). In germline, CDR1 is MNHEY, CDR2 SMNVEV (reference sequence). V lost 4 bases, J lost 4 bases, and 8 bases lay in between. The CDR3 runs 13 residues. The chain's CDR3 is CASSYGEYNEQFF. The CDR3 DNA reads TGTGCCAGCAGTTACGGGGAGTACAATGAGCAGTTCTTC.

CDR3 in amino acids: CASNPTGSTEAFF. Here the CDR3 DNA reads TGTGCCAGCAATCCTACAGGCAGTACTGAAGCTTTCTTT. This chain links TRBV9 with TRBJ1-1, with a possible D match to TRBD1 (5 bases). Germline CDR1 reads SGDLS; CDR2 reads YYNGEE. CDR3 length: 13 residues. Trimming shortened V by 6 bases and J by 5 bases, and 14 bases separated the two germline ends.

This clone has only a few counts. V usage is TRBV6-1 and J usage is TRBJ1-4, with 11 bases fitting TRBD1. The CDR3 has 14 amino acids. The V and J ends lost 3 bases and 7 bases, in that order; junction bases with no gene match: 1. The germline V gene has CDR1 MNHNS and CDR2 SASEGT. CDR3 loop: CASSDGQGAEKLFF. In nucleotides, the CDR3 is TGTGCCAGCAGTGACGGACAGGGGGCTGAAAAACTGTTTTTT.

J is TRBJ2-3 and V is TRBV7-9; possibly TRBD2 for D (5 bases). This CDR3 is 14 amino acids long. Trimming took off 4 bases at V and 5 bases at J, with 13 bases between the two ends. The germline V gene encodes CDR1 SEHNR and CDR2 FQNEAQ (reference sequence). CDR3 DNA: TGTGCCAGCAGCTCACAATCCGGAGGAGATACGCAGTATTTT. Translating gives CASSSQSGGDTQYF.

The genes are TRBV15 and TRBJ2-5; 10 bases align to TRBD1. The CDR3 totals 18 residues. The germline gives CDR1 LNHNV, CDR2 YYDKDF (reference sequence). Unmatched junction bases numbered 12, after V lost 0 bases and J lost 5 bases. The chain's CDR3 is CATSRDSNTGTGVETQYF. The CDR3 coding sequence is TGTGCCACCAGCAGAGATTCTAATACCGGGACAGGGGTGGAGACCCAGTACTTC.

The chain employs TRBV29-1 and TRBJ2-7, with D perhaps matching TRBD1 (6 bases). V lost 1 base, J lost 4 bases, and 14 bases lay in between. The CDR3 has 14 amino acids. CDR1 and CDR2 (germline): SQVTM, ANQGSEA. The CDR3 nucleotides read TGCAGCGTTGAAGGGGCAGGGGCTGAGTACGAGCAGTACTTC. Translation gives CSVEGAGAEYEQYF.

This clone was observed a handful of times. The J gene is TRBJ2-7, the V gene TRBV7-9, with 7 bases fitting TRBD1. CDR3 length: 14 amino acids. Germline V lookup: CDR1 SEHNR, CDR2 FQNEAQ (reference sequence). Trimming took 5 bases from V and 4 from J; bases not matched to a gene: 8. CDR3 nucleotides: TGTGCCAGCAGCGAGGACAGGAAGCTTTACGAGCAGTACTTC. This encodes CASSEDRKLYEQYF.

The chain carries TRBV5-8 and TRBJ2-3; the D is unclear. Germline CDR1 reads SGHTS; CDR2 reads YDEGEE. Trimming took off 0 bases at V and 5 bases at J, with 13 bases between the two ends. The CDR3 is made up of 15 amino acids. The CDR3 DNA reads TGTGCCAGCAGCTTGGGAGGCCGGAGAGGAGATACGCAGTATTTT. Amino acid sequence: CASSLGGRRGDTQYF.

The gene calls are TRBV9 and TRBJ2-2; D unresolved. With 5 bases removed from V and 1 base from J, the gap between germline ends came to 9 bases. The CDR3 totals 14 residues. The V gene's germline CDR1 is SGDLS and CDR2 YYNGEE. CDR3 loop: CASSSTVNTGELFF. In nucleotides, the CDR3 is TGTGCCAGCAGTTCGACGGTGAACACCGGGGAGCTGTTTTTT.

CDR3 DNA sequence: TGCAGCGCCGACGGACTAGCGGGGGGAGCAGATACGCAGTATTTT. Protein product: CSADGLAGGADTQYF. V is TRBV29-1 and J is TRBJ2-3; 14 bases line up with TRBD2. V was pared by 7 bases and J by 4 bases, with 7 bases of the junction left unmatched. CDR3 size: 15 residues. CDR1 and CDR2 (germline): SQVTM, ANQGSEA.

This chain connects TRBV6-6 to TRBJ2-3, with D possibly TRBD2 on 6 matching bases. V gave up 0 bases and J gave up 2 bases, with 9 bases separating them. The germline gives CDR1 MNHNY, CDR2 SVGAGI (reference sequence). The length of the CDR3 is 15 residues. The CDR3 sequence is CASSYSGGDTDTQYF. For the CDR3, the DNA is TGTGCCAGCAGTTACTCTGGCGGGGACACAGATACGCAGTATTTT.

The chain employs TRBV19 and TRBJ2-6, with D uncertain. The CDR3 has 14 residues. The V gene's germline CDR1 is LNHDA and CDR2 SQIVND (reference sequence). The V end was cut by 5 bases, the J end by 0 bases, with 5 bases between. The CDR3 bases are TGTGCCAGTAGTTTGTTCTCTGGGGCCAACGTCCTGACTTTC. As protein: CASSLFSGANVLTF.